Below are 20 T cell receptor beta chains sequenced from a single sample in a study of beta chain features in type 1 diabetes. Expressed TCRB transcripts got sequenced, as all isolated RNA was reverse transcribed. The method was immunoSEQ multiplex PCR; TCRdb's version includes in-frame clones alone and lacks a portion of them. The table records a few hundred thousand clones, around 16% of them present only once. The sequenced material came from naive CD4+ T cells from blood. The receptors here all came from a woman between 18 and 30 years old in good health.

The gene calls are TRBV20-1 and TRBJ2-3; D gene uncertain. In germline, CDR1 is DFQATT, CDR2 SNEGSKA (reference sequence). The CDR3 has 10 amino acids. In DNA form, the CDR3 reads TGCAGCGCTCAGACAGATACGCAGTATTTT. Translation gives CSAQTDTQYF.

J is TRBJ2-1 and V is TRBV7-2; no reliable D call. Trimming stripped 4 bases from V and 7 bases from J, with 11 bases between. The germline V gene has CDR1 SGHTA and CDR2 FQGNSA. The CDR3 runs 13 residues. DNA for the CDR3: TGTGCCAGCAGCTCGTATAGAGCGAATGAGCAGTTCTTC. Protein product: CASSSYRANEQFF.

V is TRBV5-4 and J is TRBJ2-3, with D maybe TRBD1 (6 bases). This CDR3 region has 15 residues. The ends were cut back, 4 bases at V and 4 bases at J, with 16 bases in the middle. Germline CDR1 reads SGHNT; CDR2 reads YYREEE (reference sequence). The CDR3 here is CASSPRKGVADTQYF. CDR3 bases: TGTGCCAGCAGCCCTAGAAAGGGGGTCGCAGATACGCAGTATTTT.

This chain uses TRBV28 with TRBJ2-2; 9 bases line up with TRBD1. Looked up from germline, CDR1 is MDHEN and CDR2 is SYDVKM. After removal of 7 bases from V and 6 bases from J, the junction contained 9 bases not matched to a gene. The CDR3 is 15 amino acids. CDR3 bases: TGTGCCAGCACAGGACAGGGGCCGCGACCCGGGGAGCTGTTTTTT. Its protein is CASTGQGPRPGELFF.

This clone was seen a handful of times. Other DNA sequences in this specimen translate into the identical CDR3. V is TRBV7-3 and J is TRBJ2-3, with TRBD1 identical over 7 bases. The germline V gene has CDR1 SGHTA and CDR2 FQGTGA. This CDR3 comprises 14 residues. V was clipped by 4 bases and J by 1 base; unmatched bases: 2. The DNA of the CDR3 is TGTGCCAGCAGCTCTGGACAGGGCACAGATACGCAGTATTTT. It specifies CASSSGQGTDTQYF. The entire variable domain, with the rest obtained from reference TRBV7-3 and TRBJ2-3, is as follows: GAGVSQTPSNKVTEKGKYVELRCDPISGHTALYWYRQSLGQGPEFLIYFQGTGAADDSGLPNDRFFAVRPEGSVSTLKIQRTERGDSAVYLCASSSGQGTDTQYFGPGTRLTVL.

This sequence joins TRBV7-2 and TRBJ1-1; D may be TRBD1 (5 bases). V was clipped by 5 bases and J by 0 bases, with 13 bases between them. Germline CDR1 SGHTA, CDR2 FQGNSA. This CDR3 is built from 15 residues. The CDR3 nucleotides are TGTGCCAGCAGCCCCAGAAGGACAATGAACACTGAAGCTTTCTTT. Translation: CASSPRRTMNTEAFF. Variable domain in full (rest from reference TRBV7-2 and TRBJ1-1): GAGVSQSPSNKVTEKGKDVELRCDPISGHTALYWYRQSLGQGLEFLIYFQGNSAPDKSGLPSDRFSAERTGGSVSTLTIQRTQQEDSAVYLCASSPRRTMNTEAFFGQGTRLTVV.

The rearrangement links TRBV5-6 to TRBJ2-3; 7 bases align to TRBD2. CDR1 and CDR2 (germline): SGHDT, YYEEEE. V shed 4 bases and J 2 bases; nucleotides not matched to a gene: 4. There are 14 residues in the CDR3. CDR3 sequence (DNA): TGTGCCAGCAGCGCGGGACTATACACAGATACGCAGTATTTT. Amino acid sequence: CASSAGLYTDTQYF. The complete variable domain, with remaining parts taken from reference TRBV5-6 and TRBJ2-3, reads DAGVTQSPTHLIKTRGQQVTLRCSPKSGHDTVSWYQQALGQGPQFIFQYYEEEERQRGNFPDRFSGHQFPNYSSELNVNALLLGDSALYLCASSAGLYTDTQYFGPGTRLTVL.

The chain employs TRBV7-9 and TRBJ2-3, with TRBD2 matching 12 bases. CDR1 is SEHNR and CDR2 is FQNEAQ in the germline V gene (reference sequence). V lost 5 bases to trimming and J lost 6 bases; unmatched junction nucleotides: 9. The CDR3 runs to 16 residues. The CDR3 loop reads CASSLGLAGSHDTQYF. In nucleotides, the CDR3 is TGTGCCAGCAGCCTCGGACTAGCGGGATCTCATGATACGCAGTATTTT.

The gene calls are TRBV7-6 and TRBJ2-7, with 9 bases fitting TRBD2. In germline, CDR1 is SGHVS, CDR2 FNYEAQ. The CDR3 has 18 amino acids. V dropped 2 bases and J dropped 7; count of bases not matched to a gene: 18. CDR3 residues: CASSLIGRELAGGGEQYF. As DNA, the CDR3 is TGTGCCAGCAGCTTAATTGGGAGGGAACTAGCGGGCGGTGGAGAGCAGTACTTC.

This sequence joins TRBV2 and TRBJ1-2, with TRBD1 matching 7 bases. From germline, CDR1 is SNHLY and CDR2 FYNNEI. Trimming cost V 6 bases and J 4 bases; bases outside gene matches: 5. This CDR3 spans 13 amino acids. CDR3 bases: TGTGCCAGCAGAAGGGGGCTTAGCTATGGCTACACCTTC. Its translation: CASRRGLSYGYTF.

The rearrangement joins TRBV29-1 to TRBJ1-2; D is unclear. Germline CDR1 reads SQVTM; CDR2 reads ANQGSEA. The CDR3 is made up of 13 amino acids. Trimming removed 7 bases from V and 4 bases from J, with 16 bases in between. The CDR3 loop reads CSAEVAPLYGYTF. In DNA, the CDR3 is TGCAGCGCCGAGGTTGCACCTCTCTATGGCTACACCTTC.

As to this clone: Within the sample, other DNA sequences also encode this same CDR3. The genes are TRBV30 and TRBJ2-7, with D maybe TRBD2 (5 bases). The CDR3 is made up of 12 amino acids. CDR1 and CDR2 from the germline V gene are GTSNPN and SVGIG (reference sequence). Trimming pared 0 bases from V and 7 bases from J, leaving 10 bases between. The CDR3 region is CAWSVRGREQYF. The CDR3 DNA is TGTGCCTGGAGTGTACGGGGTAGGGAGCAGTACTTC. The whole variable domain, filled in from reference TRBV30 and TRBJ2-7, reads SQTIHQWPATLVQPVGSPLSLECTVEGTSNPNLYWYRQAAGRGLQLLFYSVGIGQISSEVPQNLSASRPQDRQFILSSKKLLLSDSGFYLCAWSVRGREQYFGPGTRLTVT.

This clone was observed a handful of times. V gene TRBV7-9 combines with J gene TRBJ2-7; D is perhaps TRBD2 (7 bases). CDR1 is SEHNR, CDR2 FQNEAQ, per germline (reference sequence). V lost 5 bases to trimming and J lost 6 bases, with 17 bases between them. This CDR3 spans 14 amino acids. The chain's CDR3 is CASSMGGGAGEQYF. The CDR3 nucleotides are TGTGCCAGCAGCATGGGAGGGGGGGCCGGCGAGCAGTACTTC.

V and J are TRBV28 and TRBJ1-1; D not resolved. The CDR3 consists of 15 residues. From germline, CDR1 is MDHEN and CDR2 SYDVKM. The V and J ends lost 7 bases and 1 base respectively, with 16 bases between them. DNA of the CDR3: TGTGCCAGCATTTCCCCCGAGCCAGGGAACACTGAAGCTTTCTTT. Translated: CASISPEPGNTEAFF.

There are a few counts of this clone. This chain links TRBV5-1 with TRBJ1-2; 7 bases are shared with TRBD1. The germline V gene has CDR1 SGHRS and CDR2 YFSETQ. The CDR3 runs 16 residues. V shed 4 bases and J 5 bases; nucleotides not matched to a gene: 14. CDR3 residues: CASSPSSGTASYGYTF. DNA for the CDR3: TGCGCCAGCAGCCCCAGTTCGGGGACAGCATCGTATGGCTACACCTTC.

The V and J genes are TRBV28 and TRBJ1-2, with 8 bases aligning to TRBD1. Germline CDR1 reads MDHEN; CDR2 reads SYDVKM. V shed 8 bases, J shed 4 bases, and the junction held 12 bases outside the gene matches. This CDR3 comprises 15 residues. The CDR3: CASATRGQGVYGYTF. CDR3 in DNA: TGTGCCAGCGCCACTCGAGGACAGGGCGTCTATGGCTACACCTTC.

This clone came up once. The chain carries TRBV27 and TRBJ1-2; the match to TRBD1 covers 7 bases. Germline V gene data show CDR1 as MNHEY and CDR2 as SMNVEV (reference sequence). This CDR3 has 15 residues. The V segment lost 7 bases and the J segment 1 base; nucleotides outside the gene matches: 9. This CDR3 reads CASKTGSEGNYGYTF. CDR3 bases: TGTGCCAGCAAGACAGGGAGTGAGGGTAACTATGGCTACACCTTC.

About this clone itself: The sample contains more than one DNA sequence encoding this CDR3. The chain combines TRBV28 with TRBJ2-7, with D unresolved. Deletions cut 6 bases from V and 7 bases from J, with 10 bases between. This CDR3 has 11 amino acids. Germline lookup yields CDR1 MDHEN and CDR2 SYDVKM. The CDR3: CASSLTREQYF. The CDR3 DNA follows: TGTGCCAGCAGCCTTACGCGGGAGCAGTACTTC.

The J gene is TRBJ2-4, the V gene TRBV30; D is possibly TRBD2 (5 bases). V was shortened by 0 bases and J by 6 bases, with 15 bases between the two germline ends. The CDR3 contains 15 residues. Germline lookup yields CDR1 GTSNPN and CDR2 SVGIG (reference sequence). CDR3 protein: CAWSVRRSLGNIQYF. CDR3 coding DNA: TGTGCCTGGAGTGTAAGGAGATCACTAGGAAACATTCAGTACTTC.

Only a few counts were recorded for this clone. The CDR3 coding sequence is TGCGCCAGCAGCCAAGCCTGGGACACCAGCTCCTACAATGAGCAGTTCTTC. Translated, it gives CASSQAWDTSSYNEQFF. This chain links TRBV4-3 with TRBJ2-1; D perhaps matches TRBD1 (6 bases). The CDR3 loop spans 17 amino acids. V lost 1 base and J lost 0, with 13 bases in between. Germline V lookup: CDR1 LGHNA, CDR2 YSLEER.